Below are 17 T cell receptor beta chains sequenced from a single sample in a study of CD8 T cells in ankylosing spondylitis. TCRdb reanalysed the 5' RACE reads using MiXCR and keeps one entry per CDR3 protein. The repertoire consists of hundreds of thousands of distinct CDR3 sequences, with approximately 20% occurring once and the leading ten covering about 12%. The sequenced sample was blood, either unsorted or a sorted T cell fraction (not recorded which). The receptor source for this set is a male donor with ankylosing spondylitis or in good health (not recorded which).

This clonotype was detected a few times. The chain carries TRBV2 and TRBJ2-1; 9 bases match TRBD1. Germline CDR1 is SNHLY and CDR2 is FYNNEI. The CDR3 is made up of 14 amino acids. With V trimmed by 7 bases and J by 4 bases, 5 bases remained unmatched. The CDR3 spells CASTTDRGYNEQFF. Written as DNA, the CDR3 is TGTGCCAGCACCACGGACAGGGGATACAATGAGCAGTTCTTC.

There are a few counts of this clonotype. The chain couples TRBV10-3 to TRBJ2-1; no reliable D call. CDR1 is ENHRY, CDR2 SYGVKD, per germline. CDR3 length: 12 residues. The V end lost 0 bases, the J end lost 7 bases, and 4 bases lay between the germline ends. CDR3 in amino acids: CAISESRNEQFF. Here the CDR3 DNA reads TGTGCCATCAGTGAGTCTCGGAATGAGCAGTTCTTC.

This clonotype was seen at least ten times. The chain recombines TRBV12-3 or TRBV12-4 with TRBJ2-3; D is ambiguous. The ends were cut back, 6 bases at V and 10 bases at J, with 14 bases in the middle. The CDR3 has 12 amino acids. The CDR3 reads CASSPQPNSQYF. CDR3 DNA sequence: TGTGCCAGCAGCCCCCAACCCAATTCGCAGTATTTT.

This clonotype turned up a few times. The chain uses TRBV2 and TRBJ2-1; 8 bases fit TRBD2. Germline V gene lookup returns CDR1 SNHLY and CDR2 FYNNEI. CDR3 length: 13 residues. V shed 8 bases and J 4 bases; nucleotides not matched to a gene: 4. In DNA, the CDR3 is TGTGCCAGCCTCATAGCGGGGTACAATGAGCAGTTCTTC. Its translation: CASLIAGYNEQFF. The full variable domain, with the rest looked up from reference TRBV2 and TRBJ2-1, is EPEVTQTPSHQVTQMGQEVILRCVPISNHLYFYWYRQILGQKVEFLVSFYNNEISEKSEIFDDQFSVERPDGSNFTLKIRSTKLEDSAMYFCASLIAGYNEQFFGPGTRLTVL.

There are a few counts of this clonotype. The chain is built from TRBV7-8 and TRBJ2-4, with D maybe TRBD1 (5 bases). This CDR3 spans 16 amino acids. V was shortened by 2 bases and J by 1 base, with 12 bases between the two germline ends. Germline values: CDR1 SGHVS, CDR2 FQNEAQ. CDR3 coding DNA: TGTGCCAGCAGCTTAAGGGGTGGGGTCGCCAAAAACATTCAGTACTTC. The encoded protein is CASSLRGGVAKNIQYF.

This clonotype has more than one count but fewer than ten. This chain joins TRBV12-3 or TRBV12-4 and TRBJ2-2; D remains unclear. The V end lost 9 bases, the J end lost 5 bases, and 16 bases lay between the germline ends. The length of the CDR3 is 14 residues. In nucleotides, the CDR3 is TGTGCCAGTTGGTACGGCCCCGGGACCGGGGAGCTGTTTTTT. Encoded protein: CASWYGPGTGELFF.

This clonotype appeared once. V is TRBV7-9 and J is TRBJ2-2; D unclear. CDR1 SEHNR and CDR2 FQNEAQ come from the germline V gene (reference sequence). V was cut by 4 bases and J by 6 bases, with 15 bases left in between. This CDR3 contains 15 residues. For the CDR3, the DNA is TGTGCCAGCAGCTCAACACCCGGGCCGGCCGGGGAGCTGTTTTTT. Its protein product is CASSSTPGPAGELFF. Looking up the rest from reference TRBV7-9 and TRBJ2-2 gives the full variable domain: DTGVSQNPRHKITKRGQNVTFRCDPISEHNRLYWYRQTLGQGPEFLTYFQNEAQLEKSRLLSDRFSAERPKGSFSTLEIQRTEQGDSAMYLCASSSTPGPAGELFFGEGSRLTVL.

The chain uses TRBV10-1 and TRBJ2-1; tentatively, D is TRBD2 (5 bases). Trimming took 8 bases from V and 1 from J, leaving 15 bases between them. The CDR3 length is 15 residues. CDR1 and CDR2 (germline): WNHNN, SYGVQD (reference sequence). In DNA form, the CDR3 reads TGCGCCAGCCTAAAGGTCGGAGGTTCCTACAATGAGCAGTTCTTC. It codes for CASLKVGGSYNEQFF.

The CDR3 DNA is TGTGCCATCAGTGAGACAGGGAGCTCCTATGGCTACACCTTC. Its translation: CAISETGSSYGYTF. This chain links TRBV10-3 with TRBJ1-2; D possibly corresponds to TRBD1 (6 bases). Trimming left V 2 bases short and J 4 bases short, with 11 bases between. The CDR3 length is 14 residues. The germline gives CDR1 ENHRY, CDR2 SYGVKD.

This clonotype occurred a few times. In DNA form, the CDR3 reads TGCAGTGCTAGAGATCTAGAGCGGGGGGCCGCCTACGAGCAGTACTTC. It translates to CSARDLERGAAYEQYF. The rearrangement links TRBV20-1 to TRBJ2-7, with 9 bases identical to TRBD2. Germline lookup yields CDR1 DFQATT and CDR2 SNEGSKA (reference sequence). The CDR3 loop spans 16 amino acids. The junction had 8 bases not matched to a gene; V was cut back by 0 bases and J by 2 bases.

The chain carries TRBV2 and TRBJ2-7, with 10 positions matching TRBD2. The V segment lost 0 bases and the J segment 0 bases; nucleotides outside the gene matches: 5. Germline CDR1 SNHLY, CDR2 FYNNEI. The CDR3 is 17 residues long. CDR3 nucleotides: TGTGCCAGCAGTGAAGCCAGCGGGGGGGAACTCTCCTACGAGCAGTACTTC. Residues: CASSEASGGELSYEQYF.

The chain recombines TRBV4-1 with TRBJ1-1; D may be TRBD1 (5 bases). Trimming cost V 0 bases and J 3 bases, with 11 bases left between them. Germline V gene lookup returns CDR1 MGHRA and CDR2 YSYEKL. The CDR3 extends over 15 amino acids. The CDR3 coding sequence is TGCGCCAGCAGCCAAGAGCCAGGGTTCGACACTGAAGCTTTCTTT. This encodes CASSQEPGFDTEAFF.

The table lists this clonotype with a few counts. The V call is TRBV9, the J call TRBJ1-2; TRBD1 matches 10 bases. Germline V gene sequence: CDR1 SGDLS, CDR2 YYNGEE. This CDR3 spans 16 amino acids. The V and J ends lost 4 bases and 0 bases, in that order; junction bases with no gene match: 6. The chain's CDR3 is CASSPWTGGSNYGYTF. The CDR3 DNA reads TGTGCCAGCAGCCCGTGGACAGGGGGGTCTAACTATGGCTACACCTTC. The full variable domain, in which reference TRBV9 and TRBJ1-2 provide the parts outside the CDR3, is DSGVTQTPKHLITATGQRVTLRCSPRSGDLSVYWYQQSLDQGLQFLIQYYNGEERAKGNILERFSAQQFPDLHSELNLSSLELGDSALYFCASSPWTGGSNYGYTFGSGTRLTVV.

This clonotype was detected many times. The chain couples TRBV12-3 or TRBV12-4 to TRBJ1-5; D is unclear. CDR3 length equals 11 residues. V gave up 8 bases and J gave up 11 bases, with 13 bases separating them. The CDR3 DNA is TGTGCCAGCGGGCCCGTTGGGGCCCAGCATTTT. This codes for CASGPVGAQHF.

This chain uses TRBV6-5 with TRBJ2-5, with D possibly TRBD2 on 5 matching bases. V was cut by 7 bases and J by 4 bases, with 10 bases left in between. The CDR3 has 12 amino acids. The germline CDR1 and CDR2 sequences are MNHEY and SVGAGI. The CDR3 DNA reads TGTGCCAGCATGGACTCAGGAGAGACCCAGTACTTC. Translation gives CASMDSGETQYF.

The J gene is TRBJ2-1, the V gene TRBV12-3 or TRBV12-4; D tentatively reads TRBD1 or TRBD2 (5 bases each). Trimming stripped 8 bases from V and 7 bases from J, with 9 bases between. The CDR3 has 11 amino acids. CDR3 nucleotides: TGTGCCAGCGCCTGGGGGAATGAGCAGTTCTTC. This gives the protein CASAWGNEQFF.

This clonotype turned up a few times. This chain's CDR3 is CASSLGTGTRGTDTQYF. CDR3 bases: TGTGCCAGCAGCTTGGGAACCGGGACCAGGGGCACAGATACGCAGTATTTT. The chain has TRBV5-5 and TRBJ2-3; the D gene could be TRBD1 or TRBD2 (5 bases each). Germline loops: CDR1 SGHKS, CDR2 YYEKEE (reference sequence). Trimming removed 0 bases at V and 1 base at J, with 15 bases between. The CDR3 length is 17 residues.